This T cell receptor (beta chain) was recovered during a study of cytomegalovirus exposure and HLA in healthy donors. CDR3 size: 15 residues. The germline V gene has CDR1 MGHRA and CDR2 YSYEKL. J was trimmed by 4 bases and V by 5 bases; bases with no gene match: 6. The PCR had 60 Vbeta and 13 Jbeta primers. The data were produced by immunoSEQ multiplex PCR, yet TCRdb's version contains in-frame clones alone and is incomplete. This table holds about 64,000 clones. What was sequenced was PBMCs. V is TRBV4-1 and J is TRBJ2-7, with 12 nucleotides matching TRBD2. The receptor comes from a woman younger than 35 in good health and CMV-seronegative. CDR3 in amino acids: CASSYGLAGSYEQYF. The CDR3 DNA is TGCGCCAGCAGCTACGGACTAGCGGGGTCGTACGAGCAGTACTTC.